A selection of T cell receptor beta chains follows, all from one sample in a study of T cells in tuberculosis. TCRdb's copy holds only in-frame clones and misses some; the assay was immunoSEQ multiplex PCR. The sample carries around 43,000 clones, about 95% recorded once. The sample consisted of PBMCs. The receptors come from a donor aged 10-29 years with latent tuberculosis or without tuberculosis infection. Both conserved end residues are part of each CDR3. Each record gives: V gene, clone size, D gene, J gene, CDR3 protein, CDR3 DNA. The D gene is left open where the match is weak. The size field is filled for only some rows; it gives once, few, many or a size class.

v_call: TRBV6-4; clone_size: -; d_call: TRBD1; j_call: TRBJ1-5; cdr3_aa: CASSPGQGNQPQHF; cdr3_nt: TGTGCCAGCAGCCCCGGACAGGGCAATCAGCCCCAGCATTTT
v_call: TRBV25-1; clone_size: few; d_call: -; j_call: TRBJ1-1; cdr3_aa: CASSEPHMNTEAFF; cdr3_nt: TGTGCCAGCAGTGAACCACATATGAACACTGAAGCTTTCTTT
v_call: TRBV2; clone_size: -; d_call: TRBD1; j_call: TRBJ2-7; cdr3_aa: CASSPWTGGNEQYF; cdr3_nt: TGTGCCAGCAGTCCCTGGACAGGGGGTAACGAGCAGTACTTC
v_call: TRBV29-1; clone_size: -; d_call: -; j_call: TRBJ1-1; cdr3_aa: CSVDLWAGTEAFF; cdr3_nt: TGCAGCGTTGATCTGTGGGCGGGCACTGAAGCTTTCTTT
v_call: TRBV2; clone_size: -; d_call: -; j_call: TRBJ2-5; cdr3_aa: CASSEWASQETQYF; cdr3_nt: TGTGCCAGCAGTGAATGGGCTTCGCAAGAGACCCAGTACTTC
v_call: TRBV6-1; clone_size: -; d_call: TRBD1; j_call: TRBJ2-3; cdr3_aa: CASRQGSKADTQYF; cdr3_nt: TGTGCCAGCAGACAGGGGTCTAAGGCAGATACGCAGTATTTT
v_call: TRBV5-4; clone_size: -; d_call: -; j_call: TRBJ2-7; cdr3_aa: CASSLVAFSGEQYF; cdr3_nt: TGTGCCAGCAGCTTGGTAGCATTTTCGGGCGAGCAGTACTTC
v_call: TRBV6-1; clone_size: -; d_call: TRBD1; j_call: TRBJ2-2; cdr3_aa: CASSARDRGQLSGELFF; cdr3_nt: TGTGCCAGCAGTGCCCGGGACAGGGGGCAGTTATCGGGGGAGCTGTTTTTT
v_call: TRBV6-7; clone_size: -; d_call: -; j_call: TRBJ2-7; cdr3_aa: CASSYSTQVSPYEQYF; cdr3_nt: TGTGCCAGCAGTTATTCCACCCAGGTTTCTCCCTACGAGCAGTACTTC
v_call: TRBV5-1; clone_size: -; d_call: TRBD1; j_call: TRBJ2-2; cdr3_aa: CASSTTTTRGLVAGELFF; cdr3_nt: TGCGCCAGCAGCACTACTACTACAAGGGGGCTTGTGGCCGGGGAGCTGTTTTTT
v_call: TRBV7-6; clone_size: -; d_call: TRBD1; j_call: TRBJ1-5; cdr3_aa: CASSRRQGHDQPQHF; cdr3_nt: TGTGCCAGCAGCCGAAGACAGGGTCACGATCAGCCCCAGCATTTT
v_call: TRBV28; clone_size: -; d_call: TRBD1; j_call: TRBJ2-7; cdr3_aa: CASTSAQDRADEQYF; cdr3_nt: TGTGCCAGCACCTCCGCTCAGGACAGGGCTGACGAGCAGTACTTC
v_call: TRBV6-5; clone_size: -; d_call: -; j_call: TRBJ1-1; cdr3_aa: CASSYSNGDTEAFF; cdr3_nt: TGTGCCAGCAGTTACTCGAACGGGGACACTGAAGCTTTCTTT
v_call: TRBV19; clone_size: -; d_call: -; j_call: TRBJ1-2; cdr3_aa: CASRTVSPLNYGYTF; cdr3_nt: TGTGCCAGTAGGACAGTTTCTCCCCTAAACTATGGCTACACCTTC
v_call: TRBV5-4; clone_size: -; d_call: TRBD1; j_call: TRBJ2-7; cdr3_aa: CASSPPGTGERQYF; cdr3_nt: TGTGCCAGCAGCCCTCCCGGGACAGGAGAAAGGCAGTACTTC
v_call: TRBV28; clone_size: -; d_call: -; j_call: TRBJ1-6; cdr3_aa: CAREIGRGNSPLHF; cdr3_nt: TGTGCCAGGGAGATAGGGAGAGGTAATTCACCCCTCCACTTT
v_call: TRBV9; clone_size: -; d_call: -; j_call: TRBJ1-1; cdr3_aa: CASSGASVNTEAFF; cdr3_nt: TGTGCCAGCAGCGGGGCTTCTGTGAACACTGAAGCTTTCTTT
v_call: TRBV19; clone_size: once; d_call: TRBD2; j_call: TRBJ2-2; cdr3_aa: CASTWTSGGPGELFF; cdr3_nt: TGTGCCAGTACCTGGACTAGCGGGGGGCCCGGGGAGCTGTTTTTT
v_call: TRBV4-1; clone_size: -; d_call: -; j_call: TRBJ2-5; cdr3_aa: CASSQGDNKETQYF; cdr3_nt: TGCGCCAGCAGCCAAGGAGACAACAAAGAGACCCAGTACTTC
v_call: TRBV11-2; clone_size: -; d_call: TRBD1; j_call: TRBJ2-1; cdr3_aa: CASRKQTGGWMVNEQFF; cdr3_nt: TGTGCCAGCAGAAAACAAACAGGGGGCTGGATGGTCAATGAGCAGTTCTTC
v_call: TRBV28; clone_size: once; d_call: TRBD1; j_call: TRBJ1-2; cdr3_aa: CASSPSGQVYGYTF; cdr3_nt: TGTGCCAGCAGTCCCTCCGGACAGGTTTATGGCTACACCTTC
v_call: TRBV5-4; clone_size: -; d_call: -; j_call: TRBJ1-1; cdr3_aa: CASSFITGTNTEAFF; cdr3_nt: TGTGCCAGCAGCTTTATTACAGGGACGAACACTGAAGCTTTCTTT
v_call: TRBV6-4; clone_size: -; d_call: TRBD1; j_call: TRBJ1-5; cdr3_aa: CASSETTGTEQHF; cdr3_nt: TGTGCCAGCAGCGAAACTACCGGGACAGAACAGCATTTT
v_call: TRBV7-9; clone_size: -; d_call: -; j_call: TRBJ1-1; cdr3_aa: CASSKAGERTEAFF; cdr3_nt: TGTGCCAGCAGCAAGGCAGGGGAGCGGACTGAAGCTTTCTTT
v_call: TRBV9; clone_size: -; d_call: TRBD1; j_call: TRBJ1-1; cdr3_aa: CASSVAVGQGVTEAFF; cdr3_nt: TGTGCCAGCAGCGTAGCTGTGGGACAGGGAGTAACTGAAGCTTTCTTT
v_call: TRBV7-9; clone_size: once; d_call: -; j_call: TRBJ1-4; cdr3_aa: CASSPQGTSNEKLFF; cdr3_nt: TGTGCCAGCAGCCCCCAGGGGACCTCTAATGAAAAACTGTTTTTT
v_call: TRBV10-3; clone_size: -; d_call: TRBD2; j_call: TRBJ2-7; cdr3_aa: CAIRGSTSGGTYEQYF; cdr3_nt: TGTGCCATCAGGGGATCTACTAGCGGGGGGACCTACGAGCAGTACTTC
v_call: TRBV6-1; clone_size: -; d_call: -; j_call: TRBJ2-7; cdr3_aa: CASRTPTALLEQYF; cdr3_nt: TGTGCCAGCAGGACCCCGACAGCCCTCCTCGAGCAGTACTTC
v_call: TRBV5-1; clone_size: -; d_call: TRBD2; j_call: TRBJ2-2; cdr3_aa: CASRVGTTTNTGELFF; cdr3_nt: TGCGCCAGCAGAGTGGGGACTACCACGAACACCGGGGAGCTGTTTTTT
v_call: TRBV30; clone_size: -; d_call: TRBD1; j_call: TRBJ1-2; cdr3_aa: CAWSVLRYRGANYGYTF; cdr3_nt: TGTGCCTGGAGTGTCCTTCGCTACAGGGGAGCTAACTATGGCTACACCTTC
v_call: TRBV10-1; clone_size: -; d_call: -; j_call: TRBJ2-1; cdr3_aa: CASSESRVWNEQFF; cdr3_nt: TGCGCCAGCAGTGAATCACGGGTTTGGAATGAGCAGTTCTTC
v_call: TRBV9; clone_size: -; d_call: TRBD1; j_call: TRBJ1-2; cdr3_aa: CASSVEPDRGSDGYTF; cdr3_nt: TGTGCCAGCAGCGTAGAGCCGGACAGGGGTTCGGATGGCTACACCTTC
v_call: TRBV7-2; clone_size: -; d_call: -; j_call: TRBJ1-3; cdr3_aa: CASSLNGGSGNTIYF; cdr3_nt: TGTGCCAGCAGCTTAAACGGGGGGTCTGGAAACACCATATATTTT
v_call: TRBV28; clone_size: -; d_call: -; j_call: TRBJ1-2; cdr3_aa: CASRSSGQIYGYTF; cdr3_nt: TGTGCCAGCAGGTCGTCGGGACAAATCTATGGCTACACCTTC
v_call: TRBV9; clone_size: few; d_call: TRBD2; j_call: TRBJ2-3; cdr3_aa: CASSVQSGARTDTQYF; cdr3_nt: TGTGCCAGCAGCGTACAGAGCGGGGCACGCACAGATACGCAGTATTTT
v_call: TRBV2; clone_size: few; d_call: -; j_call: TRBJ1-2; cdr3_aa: CASSDPGSANYGYTF; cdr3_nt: TGTGCCAGCAGTGACCCGGGATCGGCTAACTATGGCTACACCTTC
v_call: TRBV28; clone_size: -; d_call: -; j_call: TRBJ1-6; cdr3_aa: CASSSPRQDNSPLHF; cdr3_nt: TGTGCCAGCAGTTCCCCCCGACAGGATAATTCACCCCTCCACTTT
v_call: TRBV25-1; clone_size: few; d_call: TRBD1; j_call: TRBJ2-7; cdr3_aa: CASSEKPGQGGEQYF; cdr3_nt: TGTGCCAGCAGTGAAAAACCGGGACAGGGGGGCGAGCAGTACTTC
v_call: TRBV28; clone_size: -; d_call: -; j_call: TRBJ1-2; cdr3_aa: CASSSRPLMPLRNGYTF; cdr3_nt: TGTGCCAGCAGTTCCAGGCCCCTAATGCCTCTCAGGAATGGCTACACCTTC
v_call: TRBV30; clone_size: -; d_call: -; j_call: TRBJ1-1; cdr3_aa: CAWTGTEAFF; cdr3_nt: TGTGCCTGGACGGGCACTGAAGCTTTCTTT
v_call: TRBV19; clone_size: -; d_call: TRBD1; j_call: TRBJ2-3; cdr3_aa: CATAQGQSTDTQYF; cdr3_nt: TGTGCCACGGCCCAGGGACAGAGCACAGATACGCAGTATTTT
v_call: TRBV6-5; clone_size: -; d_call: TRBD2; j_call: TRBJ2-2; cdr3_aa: CATNPQGLGTGELFF; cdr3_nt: TGTGCCACCAACCCCCAGGGACTAGGAACCGGGGAGCTGTTTTTT
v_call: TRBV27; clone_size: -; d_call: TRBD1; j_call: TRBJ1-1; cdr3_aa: CASSPNRGRGQTEAFF; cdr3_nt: TGTGCCAGCAGTCCAAACAGGGGGCGCGGACAGACTGAAGCTTTCTTT
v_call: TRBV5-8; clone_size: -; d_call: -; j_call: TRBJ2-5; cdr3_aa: CASSWDSGETQYF; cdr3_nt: TGTGCCAGCAGCTGGGACAGCGGGGAGACCCAGTACTTC
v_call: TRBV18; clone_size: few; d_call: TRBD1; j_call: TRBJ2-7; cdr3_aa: CASSPGQGISYEQYF; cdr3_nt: TGTGCCAGCTCACCGGGACAGGGGATATCCTACGAGCAGTACTTC
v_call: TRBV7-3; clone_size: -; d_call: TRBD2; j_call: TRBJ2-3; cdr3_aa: CASSLSGGADTQYF; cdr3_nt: TGTGCCAGCAGCTTGAGCGGGGGAGCGGATACGCAGTATTTT